Given below is one T cell receptor beta chain in context. What it binds is unknown. With 5 bases removed from V and 4 bases from J, the gap between germline ends came to 10 bases. This CDR3 region has 13 residues. Per germline, CDR1 LNHNV and CDR2 YYDKDF (reference sequence). This sample is part of a study of cytomegalovirus exposure and HLA in healthy donors. With 60 Vbeta and 13 Jbeta primers, the PCR was carried out. In the authors' workflow: In a later analysis, the count reached some 73 million unique TCR beta chains, with 9 million to 11 million shared. The repertoire was sequenced with immunoSEQ multiplex PCR; TCRdb's copy has only in-frame clones and lacks some. V and J calls and clone size follow that table, whereas D and trimming were derived from the DNA. The table records approximately 170,000 clones, 60% to 85% of them present only once. Study-wide results and limits: Among the CMV-associated chains, a few were confirmed in vitro as specific for CMV antigens.

The TCR was taken from a female donor in good health and CMV-seronegative. The chain has TRBV15 and TRBJ2-3; D unclear. Sequenced material: PBMCs. This chain's CDR3 is CATSPSIADTQYF. CDR3 nucleotide sequence: TGTGCCACCAGCCCGAGTATAGCAGATACGCAGTATTTT.